This TCR beta chain was found in a study of blood T cell repertoires in COVID-19. The assay was immunoSEQ multiplex PCR, and TCRdb's table has in-frame clones only and misses some. The data contain about 320,000 clones, about nine tenths of them singletons. CDR3 length: 15 residues. Germline V gene lookup returns CDR1 SGDLS and CDR2 YYNGEE. With V trimmed by 4 bases and J by 3 bases, 7 bases remained unmatched. Enrolled through a virtual design, the participants were between 18 and 89 years of age and came from 24 US areas. The source material was PBMCs or T cells enriched from blood (not recorded which). The chain employs TRBV9 and TRBJ2-1, with 7 bases identical to TRBD2. This sequence was found in a man in his fifties or sixties who had recovered from COVID-19. CDR3 nucleotide sequence: TGTGCCAGCAGCAGACAAGCGGGACTCTACAATGAGCAGTTCTTC. This encodes CASSRQAGLYNEQFF.